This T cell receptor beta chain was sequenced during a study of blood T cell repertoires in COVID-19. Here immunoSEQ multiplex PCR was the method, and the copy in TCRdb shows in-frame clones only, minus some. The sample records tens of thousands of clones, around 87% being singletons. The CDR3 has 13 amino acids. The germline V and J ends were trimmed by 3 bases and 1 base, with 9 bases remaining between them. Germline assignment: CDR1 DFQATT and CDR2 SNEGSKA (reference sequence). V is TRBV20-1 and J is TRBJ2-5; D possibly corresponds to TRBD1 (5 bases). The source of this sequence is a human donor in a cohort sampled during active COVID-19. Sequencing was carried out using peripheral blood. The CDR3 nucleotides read TGCAGTGCTAGTTGGACACGCCAAGAGACCCAGTACTTC. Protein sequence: CSASWTRQETQYF.